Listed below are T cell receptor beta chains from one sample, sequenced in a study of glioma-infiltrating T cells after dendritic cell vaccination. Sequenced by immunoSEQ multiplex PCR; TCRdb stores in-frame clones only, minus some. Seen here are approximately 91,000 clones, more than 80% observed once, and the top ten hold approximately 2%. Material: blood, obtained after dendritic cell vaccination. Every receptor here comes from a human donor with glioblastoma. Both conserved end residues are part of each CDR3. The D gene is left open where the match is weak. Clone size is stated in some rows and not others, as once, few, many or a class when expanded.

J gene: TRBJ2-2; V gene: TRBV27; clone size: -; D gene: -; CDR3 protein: CASSLRSRGTGELFF; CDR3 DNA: TGTGCCAGCAGCCTGCGGTCCCGGGGTACCGGGGAGCTGTTTTTT
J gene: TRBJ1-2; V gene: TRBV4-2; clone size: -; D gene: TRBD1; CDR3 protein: CASSHSTGEGYGYTF; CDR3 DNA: TGTGCCAGCAGCCACTCCACAGGGGAAGGATATGGCTACACCTTC
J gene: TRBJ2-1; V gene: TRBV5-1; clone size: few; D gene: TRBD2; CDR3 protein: CASSDKTRTSGRALGYNEQFF; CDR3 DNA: TGCGCCAGCAGCGACAAGACCAGGACTAGCGGGAGGGCTTTGGGCTACAATGAGCAGTTCTTC
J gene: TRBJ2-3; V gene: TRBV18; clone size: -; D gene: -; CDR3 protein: CASSPPLVTDTQYF; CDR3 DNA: TGTGCCAGCTCACCCCCGCTAGTCACAGATACGCAGTATTTT
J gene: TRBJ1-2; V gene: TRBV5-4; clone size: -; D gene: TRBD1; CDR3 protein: CASSSQGAYYGYTF; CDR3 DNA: TGTGCCAGCAGCTCCCAGGGGGCTTACTATGGCTACACCTTC
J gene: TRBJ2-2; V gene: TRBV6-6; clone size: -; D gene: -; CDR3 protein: CASTRLGGGSGELFF; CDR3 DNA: TGTGCCAGCACCCGACTGGGGGGAGGTTCCGGGGAGCTGTTTTTT
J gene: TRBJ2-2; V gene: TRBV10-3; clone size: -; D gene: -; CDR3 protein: CAIRTGTTNTGELFF; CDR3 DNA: TGTGCCATCCGGACCGGGACAACGAACACCGGGGAGCTGTTTTTT
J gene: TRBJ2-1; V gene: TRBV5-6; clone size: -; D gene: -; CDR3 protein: CASSSSELPKQFF; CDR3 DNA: TGTGCCAGCAGCTCCTCGGAGCTACCAAAGCAGTTCTTC
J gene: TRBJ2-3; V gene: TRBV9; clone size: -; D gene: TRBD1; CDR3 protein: CASSAGTALASTDTQYF; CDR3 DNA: TGTGCCAGCAGCGCCGGGACAGCGTTGGCTAGCACAGATACGCAGTATTTT
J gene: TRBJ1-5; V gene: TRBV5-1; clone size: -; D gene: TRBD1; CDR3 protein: CASSQQGMNNQPQHF; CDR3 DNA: TGCGCCAGCAGCCAACAGGGGATGAACAATCAGCCCCAGCATTTT
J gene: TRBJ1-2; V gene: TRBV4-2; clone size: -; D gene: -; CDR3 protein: CASSQVGGEHGYTF; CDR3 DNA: TGTGCCAGCAGCCAAGTGGGGGGGGAGCATGGCTACACCTTC
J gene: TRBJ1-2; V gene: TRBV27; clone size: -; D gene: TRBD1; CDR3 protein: CASGTGGGIYGYTF; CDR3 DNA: TGTGCCAGCGGGACAGGGGGAGGCATCTATGGCTACACCTTC
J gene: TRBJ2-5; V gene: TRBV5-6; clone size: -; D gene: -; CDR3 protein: CASSSDYSGTQYF; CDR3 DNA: TGTGCCAGCAGCTCGGACTATAGCGGGACCCAGTACTTC
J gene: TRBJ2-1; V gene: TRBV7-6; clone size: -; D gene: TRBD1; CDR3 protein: CASSLGGQGHNEQFF; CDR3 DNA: TGTGCCAGCAGCTTAGGTGGACAGGGGCACAATGAGCAGTTCTTC
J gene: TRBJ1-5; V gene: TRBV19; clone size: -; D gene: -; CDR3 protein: CASSRESRGNQPQHF; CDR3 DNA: TGTGCCAGCAGCCGGGAGAGCCGTGGCAATCAGCCCCAGCATTTT
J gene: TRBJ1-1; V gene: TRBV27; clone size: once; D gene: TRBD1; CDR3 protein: CAGSRLPGGRTEAFF; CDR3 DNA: TGTGCCGGCAGTCGCCTCCCAGGGGGCAGGACTGAAGCTTTCTTT
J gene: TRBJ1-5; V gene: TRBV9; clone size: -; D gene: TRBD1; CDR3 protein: CASSPGTGDNNQPQHF; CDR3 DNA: TGTGCCAGCAGCCCAGGAACAGGGGACAACAATCAGCCCCAGCATTTT
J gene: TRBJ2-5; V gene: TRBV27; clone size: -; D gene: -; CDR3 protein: CASSFYRVGQETQYF; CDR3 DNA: TGTGCCAGCAGTTTCTACAGGGTTGGCCAAGAGACCCAGTACTTC
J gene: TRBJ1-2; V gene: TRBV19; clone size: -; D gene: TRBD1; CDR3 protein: CASSMRDSRSTSYGYTF; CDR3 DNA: TGTGCCAGTAGTATGAGGGACAGCCGCTCAACTTCCTATGGCTACACCTTC
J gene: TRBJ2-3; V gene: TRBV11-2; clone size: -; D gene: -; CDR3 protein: CASSLAGASTDTQYF; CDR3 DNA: TGTGCCAGCAGCTTAGCAGGGGCTAGCACAGATACGCAGTATTTT
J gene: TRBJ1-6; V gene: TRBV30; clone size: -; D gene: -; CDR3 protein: CAWKGDRWRAGSRGNSPLHF; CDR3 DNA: TGTGCCTGGAAGGGTGACCGGTGGCGTGCCGGGTCGAGGGGGAATTCACCCCTCCACTTT
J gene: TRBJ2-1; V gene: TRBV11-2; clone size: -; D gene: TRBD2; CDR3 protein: CASSLTSGALTYNEQFF; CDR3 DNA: TGTGCCAGCAGCTTAACTAGCGGAGCCTTAACCTACAATGAGCAGTTCTTC
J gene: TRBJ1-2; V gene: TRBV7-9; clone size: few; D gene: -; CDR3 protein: CASSWGIRQGFGGYTF; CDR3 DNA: TGTGCCAGCAGCTGGGGTATACGTCAGGGCTTTGGTGGCTACACCTTC
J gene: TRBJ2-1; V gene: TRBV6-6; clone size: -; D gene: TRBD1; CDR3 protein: CASRTGGSYNEQFF; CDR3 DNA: TGTGCCAGCAGGACAGGGGGGTCCTACAATGAGCAGTTCTTC
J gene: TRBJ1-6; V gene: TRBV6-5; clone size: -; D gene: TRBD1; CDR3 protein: CASSWDRGVESPLHF; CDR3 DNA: TGTGCCAGCAGCTGGGACAGGGGGGTTGAATCACCCCTCCACTTT
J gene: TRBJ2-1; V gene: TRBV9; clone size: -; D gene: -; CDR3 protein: CASSYRAYNEQFF; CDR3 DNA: TGTGCCAGCAGCTACAGGGCCTACAATGAGCAGTTCTTC
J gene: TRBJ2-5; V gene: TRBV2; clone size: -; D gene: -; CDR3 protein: CASSVKRSQETQYF; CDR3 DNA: TGTGCCAGCAGTGTCAAGCGGTCCCAAGAGACCCAGTACTTC
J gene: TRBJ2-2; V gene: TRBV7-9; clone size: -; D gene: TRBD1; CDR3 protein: CASSRRSGQARNTGELFF; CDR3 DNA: TGTGCCAGCAGCAGAAGATCTGGACAGGCGCGGAACACCGGGGAGCTGTTTTTT
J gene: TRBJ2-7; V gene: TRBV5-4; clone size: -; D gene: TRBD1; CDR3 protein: CASSLQGHREQYF; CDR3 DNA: TGTGCCAGCAGCTTACAGGGGCATCGAGAGCAGTACTTC
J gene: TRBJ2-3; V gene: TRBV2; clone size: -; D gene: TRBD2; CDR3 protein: CASSEDTRTSGSADTQYF; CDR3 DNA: TGTGCCAGCAGTGAGGATACTAGGACTAGCGGGAGTGCAGATACGCAGTATTTT
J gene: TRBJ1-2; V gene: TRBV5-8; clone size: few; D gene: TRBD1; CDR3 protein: CASSLNRGQGYGYTF; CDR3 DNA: TGTGCCAGCAGCTTAAACAGGGGGCAGGGCTATGGCTACACCTTC
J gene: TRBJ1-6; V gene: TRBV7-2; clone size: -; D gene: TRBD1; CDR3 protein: CASGDRERYSPLHF; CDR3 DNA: TGTGCCAGCGGGGACAGGGAAAGATATTCACCCCTCCACTTT
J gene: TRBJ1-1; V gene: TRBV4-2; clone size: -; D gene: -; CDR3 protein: CASSQSPTVSTEAFF; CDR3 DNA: TGTGCCAGCAGCCAATCACCGACAGTGTCCACTGAAGCTTTCTTT
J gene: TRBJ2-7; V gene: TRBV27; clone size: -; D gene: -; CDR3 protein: CASSLLTGADEQYF; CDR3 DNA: TGTGCCAGCAGTTTATTGACAGGCGCCGACGAGCAGTACTTC
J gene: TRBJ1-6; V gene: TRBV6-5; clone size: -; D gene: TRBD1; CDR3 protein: CASSYYRDRGLGPLHF; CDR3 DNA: TGTGCCAGCAGTTATTACCGGGACAGGGGGCTGGGGCCCCTCCACTTT